The 14 T cell receptor beta chains below come from one sample, sequenced in a study of T cells after posttransplantation cyclophosphamide. Cyclophosphamide on days +3 and +4 followed busulfan-fludarabine conditioning and a marrow graft. Assay used: immunoSEQ multiplex PCR; TCRdb lists only in-frame clones, some missing. The data show roughly 20,000 clones, around 90% seen once. Sequenced here: PBMCs, sampled after allogeneic stem cell transplant with posttransplant cyclophosphamide. The origin of the receptors is a female patient between 40 and 50 years old who received an allogeneic stem cell transplant from a related donor, was CMV-positive, and had no GVHD. Some T cells may be supplied by the graft donor.

This clone is judged medium-sized (0.01 to 0.1%). The chain links TRBV6-6 to TRBJ1-1; maybe TRBD1 (6 bases). Trimming took off 3 bases at V and 5 bases at J, with 7 bases between the two ends. The germline V gene has CDR1 MNHNY and CDR2 SVGAGI (reference sequence). This CDR3 comprises 12 residues. Here the CDR3 DNA reads TGTGCCAGCAGTTATGGACAGACTGAAGCTTTCTTT. Protein sequence: CASSYGQTEAFF.

The chain links TRBV6-6 to TRBJ2-5; 9 bases line up with TRBD1. Germline V gene lookup returns CDR1 MNHNY and CDR2 SVGAGI (reference sequence). The CDR3 has 14 amino acids. V was clipped by 6 bases and J by 6 bases; unmatched bases: 8. CDR3 nucleotide sequence: TGTGCCAGCAGGGGACAGGGCTCTGGAAAGACCCAGTACTTC. The encoded protein is CASRGQGSGKTQYF.

J is TRBJ1-3 and V is TRBV18; D is possibly TRBD1 (6 bases). Between the trimmed V and J ends, which lost 4 bases and 0 bases, there was a span of 16 bases. The CDR3 totals 17 residues. From germline, CDR1 is KGHSH and CDR2 LQKENI. CDR3 protein: CASSLLRQVDSGNTIYF. The CDR3, as DNA: TGTGCCAGCTCACTATTAAGACAGGTGGACTCTGGAAACACCATATATTTT.

The chain recombines TRBV6-5 with TRBJ1-5, with no clear D. This CDR3 contains 13 residues. Trimming took 3 bases from V and 3 from J, leaving 6 bases between them. The V gene's germline CDR1 is MNHEY and CDR2 SVGAGI. This chain's CDR3 is CASSYQDNQPQHF. As DNA, the CDR3 is TGTGCCAGCAGTTATCAGGACAATCAGCCCCAGCATTTT.

This clone has only one observation. The chain carries TRBV5-1 and TRBJ1-2, with TRBD1 matching 9 bases. The CDR3 totals 14 residues. CDR1 and CDR2 (germline): SGHRS, YFSETQ. Trimming removed 5 bases from V and 0 bases from J; junction bases left unmatched: 2. The CDR3 here is CASSGTGTNYGYTF. CDR3 DNA: TGCGCCAGCAGTGGGACAGGGACTAACTATGGCTACACCTTC.

This clone was found a few times. The chain combines TRBV19 with TRBJ2-5; the D gene is possibly TRBD1 (6 bases). V was trimmed by 8 bases and J by 1 base, leaving 11 bases between them. Germline V lookup: CDR1 LNHDA, CDR2 SQIVND (reference sequence). The CDR3 consists of 13 residues. The CDR3 DNA sequence: TGTGCCAGTGCCTGGACAGTCCAAGAGACCCAGTACTTC. The encoded protein is CASAWTVQETQYF.

This chain links TRBV4-2 with TRBJ2-3; perhaps TRBD2 as D (7 bases). Germline lookup yields CDR1 LGHNA and CDR2 YNFKEQ. The CDR3 has 18 amino acids. V was trimmed by 0 bases and J by 0 bases, leaving 16 bases between them. The CDR3 loop is CASSQDLGGLSSTDTQYF. CDR3 nucleotide sequence: TGTGCCAGCAGCCAAGATTTGGGGGGGCTCTCTAGCACAGATACGCAGTATTTT.

This clone showed up just once. The V gene is TRBV28, the J gene TRBJ2-7; 7 bases agree with TRBD1. Germline loops: CDR1 MDHEN, CDR2 SYDVKM. This CDR3 has 13 residues. Trimming at V came to 6 bases and at J to 3 bases, leaving 5 bases not matched to a gene. DNA for the CDR3: TGTGCCAGCAGCTCCACAGGGGTCTACGAGCAGTACTTC. Residues: CASSSTGVYEQYF.

The chain is built from TRBV5-6 and TRBJ2-5; 8 positions match TRBD1. The CDR3 sequence is 15 residues long. CDR1 is SGHDT and CDR2 is YYEEEE in the germline V gene. V was clipped by 5 bases and J by 5 bases; unmatched bases: 11. CDR3 sequence (DNA): TGTGCCAGCAGGTCTGCGACAGGGGCCCGGGAGACCCAGTACTTC. As protein: CASRSATGARETQYF. The variable domain in full, with the rest retrieved from reference TRBV5-6 and TRBJ2-5, is DAGVTQSPTHLIKTRGQQVTLRCSPKSGHDTVSWYQQALGQGPQFIFQYYEEEERQRGNFPDRFSGHQFPNYSSELNVNALLLGDSALYLCASRSATGARETQYFGPGTRLLVL.

CDR3 amino acids: CASSPLDKTGELFF. CDR3 in DNA: TGTGCCAGCTCACCACTAGACAAGACCGGGGAGCTGTTTTTT. V usage is TRBV18 and J usage is TRBJ2-2; D gene unclear. V was trimmed by 1 base and J by 5 bases, leaving 8 bases between them. CDR3 length equals 14 residues. CDR1 is KGHSH and CDR2 is LQKENI in the germline V gene.

CDR3 region: CASRDSFQSNQPQHF. CDR3 nucleotides: TGTGCCAGCAGGGACAGCTTCCAGAGCAATCAGCCCCAGCATTTT. The chain employs TRBV28 and TRBJ1-5, with a tentative D call TRBD1 (6 bases). Germline V lookup: CDR1 MDHEN, CDR2 SYDVKM. Trimming shortened V by 6 bases and J by 1 base, and 13 bases separated the two germline ends. The CDR3 consists of 15 residues.

V usage is TRBV7-3 and J usage is TRBJ2-1; tentative D call: TRBD1 (6 bases). Trimming cost V 2 bases and J 3 bases, with 17 bases left between them. Per germline, CDR1 SGHTA and CDR2 FQGTGA. The CDR3 runs to 17 residues. CDR3 region: CASSLQLGQGIYNEQFF. The DNA of the CDR3 is TGTGCCAGCAGCTTACAGTTAGGGCAGGGGATCTACAATGAGCAGTTCTTC.

The chain has TRBV4-3 and TRBJ1-2; possibly TRBD1 for D (5 bases). The germline V gene has CDR1 LGHNA and CDR2 YSLEER. Trimming left V 1 base short and J 3 bases short, with 9 bases between. The CDR3 spans 14 residues. Here the CDR3 reads CASSQAGGDYGYTF. The CDR3 DNA is TGCGCCAGCAGCCAAGCGGGAGGGGACTATGGCTACACCTTC.

The chain has TRBV12-5 and TRBJ2-3; TRBD2 aligns across 7 bases. Trimming at V came to 4 bases and at J to 14 bases, leaving 6 bases not matched to a gene. This CDR3 region has 11 residues. In germline, CDR1 is LGHNT, CDR2 FRNRAP. CDR3 protein: CASGSGLVLYF. CDR3 bases: TGTGCTAGTGGTTCCGGACTAGTTCTGTATTTT. Variable domain in full (rest from reference TRBV12-5 and TRBJ2-3): DARVTQTPRHKVTEMGQEVTMRCQPILGHNTVFWYRQTMMQGLELLAYFRNRAPLDDSGMPKDRFSAEMPDATLATLKIQPSEPRDSAVYFCASGSGLVLYFGPGTRLTVL.